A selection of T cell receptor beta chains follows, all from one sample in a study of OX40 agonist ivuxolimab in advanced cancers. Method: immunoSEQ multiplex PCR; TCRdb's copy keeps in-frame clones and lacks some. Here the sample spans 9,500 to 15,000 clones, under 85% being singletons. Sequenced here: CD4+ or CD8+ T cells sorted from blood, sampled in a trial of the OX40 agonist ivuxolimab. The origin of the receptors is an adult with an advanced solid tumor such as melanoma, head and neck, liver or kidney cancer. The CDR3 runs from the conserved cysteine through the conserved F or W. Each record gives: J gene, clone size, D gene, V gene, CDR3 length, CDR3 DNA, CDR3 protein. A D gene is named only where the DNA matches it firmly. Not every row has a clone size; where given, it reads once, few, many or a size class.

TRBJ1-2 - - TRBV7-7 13 TGTGCCAGCAGCCAGGGAGTTAACTATGGCTACACCTTC CASSQGVNYGYTF
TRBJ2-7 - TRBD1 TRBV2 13 TGTGCCACCGGGCGGACAGGGGTCTACGAGCAGTACTTC CATGRTGVYEQYF
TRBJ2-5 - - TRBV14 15 TGTGCCAGCAGCAAAGACAGGACCGGAATAGAGACCCAGTACTTC CASSKDRTGIETQYF
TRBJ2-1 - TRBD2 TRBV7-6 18 TGTGCCAGCAGCTTAAATCCATCGGCGGGGGGCCCTTACAATGAGCAGTTCTTC CASSLNPSAGGPYNEQFF
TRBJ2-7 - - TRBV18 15 TGTGCCAGCTCACCACCGGGGGAGAGCTCCTACGAGCAGTACTTC CASSPPGESSYEQYF
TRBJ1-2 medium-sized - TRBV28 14 TGTGCCAGCAGTTTAGGGGAGAATGCACACCCCCACACCTTC CASSLGENAHPHTF
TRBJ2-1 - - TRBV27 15 TGTGCCAGCAGTGTGGGCTCCCGAGGAAGCAATGAGCAGTTCTTC CASSVGSRGSNEQFF
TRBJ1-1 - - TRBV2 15 TGTGCCAGCAGTCCGGACAGCCAGACGAACACTGAAGCTTTCTTT CASSPDSQTNTEAFF
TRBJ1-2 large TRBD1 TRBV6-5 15 TGTGCCAGCAGTACCCGGACAGGGAGGGCCTATGGCTACACCTTC CASSTRTGRAYGYTF
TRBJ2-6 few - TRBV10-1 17 TGCGCCAGCAGTTGTCGAACCGCACAAAGTCGGGCCAACGTCCTGACTTTC CASSCRTAQSRANVLTF
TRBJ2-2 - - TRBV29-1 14 TGCAGCGTTGGGGGGGCCCTGAACACCGGGGAGCTGTTTTTT CSVGGALNTGELFF
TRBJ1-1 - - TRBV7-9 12 TGTGCCAGCAGCTCCGGTCGGGCTGAAGCTTTCTTT CASSSGRAEAFF
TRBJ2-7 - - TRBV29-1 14 TGCAGCGTTGAGCTAGGGACCGGATCCTACGAGCAGTACTTC CSVELGTGSYEQYF
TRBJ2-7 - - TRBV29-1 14 TGCAGCGTTGAAGATCGGGGTCTCTGGAGCGAGCAGTACTTC CSVEDRGLWSEQYF
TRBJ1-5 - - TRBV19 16 TGTGCCAGTCTTGTTCAACCCTCAGATAGCAATCAGCCCCAGCATTTT CASLVQPSDSNQPQHF
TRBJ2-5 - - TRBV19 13 TGTGCCAGTAGTATAGATGGGGAAGAGACCCAGTACTTC CASSIDGEETQYF
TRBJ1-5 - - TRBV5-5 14 TGTGCCAGCAGCCCCACGGGGGGGTCCCAGCCCCAGCATTTT CASSPTGGSQPQHF
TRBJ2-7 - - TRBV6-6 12 TGTGCCAGCAGTTACAGTACAGACGAGCAGTACTTC CASSYSTDEQYF
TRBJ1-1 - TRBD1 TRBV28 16 TGTGCCAGCAGTTCCCTCGAGGCAGGGGGCATGTCTGAAGCTTTCTTT CASSSLEAGGMSEAFF
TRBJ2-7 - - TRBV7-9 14 TGTGCCAGCAGCCCACGGACAGCTTCCTACGAGCAGTACTTC CASSPRTASYEQYF
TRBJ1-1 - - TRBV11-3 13 TGTGCCAGCGGGGACGGTTTGAACACTGAAGCTTTCTTT CASGDGLNTEAFF
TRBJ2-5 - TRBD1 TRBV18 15 TGTGCCAGCTCAGTACCGGGACAGGGGCAAGAGACCCAGTACTTC CASSVPGQGQETQYF
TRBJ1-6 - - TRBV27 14 TGTGCCAGCAGTCTACAGGGAGGGAATTCACCCCTCCACTTT CASSLQGGNSPLHF
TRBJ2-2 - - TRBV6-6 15 TGTGCCAGCAGCGGGACCGTCTATAACACCGGGGAGCTGTTTTTT CASSGTVYNTGELFF
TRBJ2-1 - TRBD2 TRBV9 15 TGTGCCAGCAGCCCCGGGGGGGGGCCGTCGAGGGAGCAGTTCTTC CASSPGGGPSREQFF
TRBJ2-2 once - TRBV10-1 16 TGCGCCAGCAGTGGGGACTCCCTATTAGGGACCGGGGAGCTGTTTTTT CASSGDSLLGTGELFF
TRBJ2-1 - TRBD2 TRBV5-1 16 TGCGCCAGCAGCTCGTACGCGGGAGCCATCTACAATGAGCAGTTCTTC CASSSYAGAIYNEQFF
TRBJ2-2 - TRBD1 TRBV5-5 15 TGTGCCAGCACCCCGACAGGGGCCGACACCGGGGAGCTGTTTTTT CASTPTGADTGELFF
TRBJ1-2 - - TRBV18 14 TGTGCCAGCTCACCACCTTCAGGCCTGTATGGCTACACCTTC CASSPPSGLYGYTF
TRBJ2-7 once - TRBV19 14 TGTGCCAGTAGTGGTACAGGGTGGGACTACGAGCAGTACTTC CASSGTGWDYEQYF
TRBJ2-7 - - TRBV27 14 TGTGCCAGCAGTTTTTCAGGGCCCACCTACGAGCAGTACTTC CASSFSGPTYEQYF
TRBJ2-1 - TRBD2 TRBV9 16 TGTGCCAGCAGCGCAGAGGCTAGCGGAGCCTACAATGAGCAGTTCTTC CASSAEASGAYNEQFF
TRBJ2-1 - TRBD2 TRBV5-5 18 TGTGCCAGCAGCTTCGGGGGACTAGCGGGAGGCTCCTACAATGAGCAGTTCTTC CASSFGGLAGGSYNEQFF
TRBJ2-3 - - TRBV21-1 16 TGTGCCAGCAGTCATTTCCTAGCAGTCATGCAAGATACGCAGTATTTT CASSHFLAVMQDTQYF
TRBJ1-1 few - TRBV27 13 TGTGCCAGCAGGGACGGGCAGAACACTGAAGCTTTCTTT CASRDGQNTEAFF
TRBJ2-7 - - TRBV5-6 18 TGTGCCAGCAGCTTGAGCGAAAACCAGGGCTGGGGGGTCTACGAGCAGTACTTC CASSLSENQGWGVYEQYF
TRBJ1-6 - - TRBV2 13 TGTGCCAGCATTCACACGAATAATTCACCCCTCCACTTT CASIHTNNSPLHF
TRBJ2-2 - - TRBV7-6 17 TGTGCCAGCAGCTTAGCGACGGGAGTTCATGGCACCGGGGAGCTGTTTTTT CASSLATGVHGTGELFF
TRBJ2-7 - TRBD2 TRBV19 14 TGTGCCAGTAGTACGGTAGCGGGATCCTACGAGCAGTACTTC CASSTVAGSYEQYF
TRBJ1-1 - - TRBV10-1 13 TGCGCCAGCAGTGCAGTCTTGAACACTGAAGCTTTCTTT CASSAVLNTEAFF
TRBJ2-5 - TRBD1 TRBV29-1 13 TGCAGCGTTGAAGAGGGACAGGGCCTGACCCAGTACTTC CSVEEGQGLTQYF
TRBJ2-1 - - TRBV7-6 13 TGTGCCAGCAGTCAATCGGGCAACAATGAGCAGTTCTTC CASSQSGNNEQFF
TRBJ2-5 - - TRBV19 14 TGTGCCAGTAGTATGGGGGTGTTCCAAGAGACCCAGTACTTC CASSMGVFQETQYF
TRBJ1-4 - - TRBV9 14 TGTGCCAGCAGCGCAGGTGCAACTAATGAAAAACTGTTTTTT CASSAGATNEKLFF
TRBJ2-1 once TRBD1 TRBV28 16 TGTGCCAGCAGTACCCCGGACAGGGCTCCCTACAATGAGCAGTTCTTC CASSTPDRAPYNEQFF
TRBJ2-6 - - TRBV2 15 TGTGCCAGCAGGTGGGGAGGCTCTGGGGCCAACGTCCTGACTTTC CASRWGGSGANVLTF
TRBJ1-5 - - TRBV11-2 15 TGTGCCAGCAGCTTAGGAGCGGGGGGCAATCAGCCCCAGCATTTT CASSLGAGGNQPQHF
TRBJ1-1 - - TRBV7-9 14 TGTGCCAGCAGCATCGGGACGGTGAACACTGAAGCTTTCTTT CASSIGTVNTEAFF
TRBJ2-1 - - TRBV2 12 TGTGCCAGCAGGGAGGGACTTAATGAGCAGTTCTTC CASREGLNEQFF